These T cell receptor beta chains were read from a single sample in a study of shared clonotypes between healthy human individuals. Only in-frame clones appear in the TCRdb table, and some are missing; sequencing was by immunoSEQ multiplex PCR. The sample has roughly 2 million clones; 90% to 96% are singletons. The sequenced sample was naive CD4+ T cells sorted from blood. Source of these receptors: a man aged 18-30 years in good health. Both conserved end residues are part of each CDR3. Fields, in order: clone size, J gene, D gene, CDR3 length, V gene, CDR3 protein, CDR3 DNA. A D gene is named only where the DNA matches it firmly. Clone sizes are given selectively: once, few, many, or a class where the clone is expanded.

>-|TRBJ2-5|TRBD2|18|TRBV7-9
CASSPPVGTSGQRETQYF
TGTGCCAGCAGCCCACCGGTGGGGACTAGCGGCCAACGGGAGACCCAGTACTTC
>-|TRBJ2-5|TRBD1|15|TRBV5-1
CASSLDGTGEETQYF
TGCGCCAGCAGCCTAGATGGGACAGGGGAAGAGACCCAGTACTTC
>-|TRBJ1-5|-|15|TRBV10-3
CAISQGPGGNQPQHF
TGTGCCATCAGTCAGGGGCCAGGGGGCAATCAGCCCCAGCATTTT
>once|TRBJ2-3|-|14|TRBV2
CASSEMRGTDTQYF
TGTGCCAGCAGTGAGATGAGGGGCACAGATACGCAGTATTTT
>-|TRBJ1-1|-|14|TRBV10-3
CAISEWTWDTEAFF
TGTGCCATCAGTGAGTGGACATGGGACACTGAAGCTTTCTTT
>-|TRBJ2-1|TRBD2|16|TRBV15
CATSRGSGITYNEQFF
TGTGCCACCAGCAGAGGTAGCGGGATTACCTACAATGAGCAGTTCTTC
>-|TRBJ1-3|TRBD1|16|TRBV5-5
CASSLLTGGYGNTIYF
TGTGCCAGCAGCCTCCTGACAGGGGGATACGGAAACACCATATATTTT
>-|TRBJ2-7|TRBD1|13|TRBV19
CASSNTGAYEQYF
TGTGCCAGTAGTAACACAGGGGCATACGAGCAGTACTTC
>-|TRBJ2-1|TRBD2|16|TRBV10-2
CASSEKPSGRREEQFF
TGCGCCAGCAGTGAGAAGCCTAGCGGGAGGAGGGAGGAGCAGTTCTTC
>-|TRBJ1-1|-|14|TRBV5-1
CASSLQSENTEAFF
TGCGCCAGCAGCTTACAGTCGGAGAACACTGAAGCTTTCTTT
>-|TRBJ2-7|-|16|TRBV7-9
CASSPRARVGSYEQYF
TGTGCCAGCAGCCCTAGAGCAAGGGTGGGTTCCTACGAGCAGTACTTC
>-|TRBJ2-7|-|14|TRBV11-2
CASSLSSGNYEQYF
TGTGCCAGCAGCTTGAGTTCGGGAAACTACGAGCAGTACTTC
>-|TRBJ2-1|TRBD1|15|TRBV11-3
CASSLGQGDYNEQFF
TGTGCCAGCAGCTTGGGCCAGGGGGACTACAATGAGCAGTTCTTC
>-|TRBJ2-7|-|12|TRBV18
CASSPRGDEQYF
TGTGCCAGCTCACCCAGGGGGGACGAGCAGTACTTC
>-|TRBJ1-4|-|15|TRBV2
CASSEEQGSYEKLFF
TGTGCCAGCAGTGAAGAGCAGGGATCGTATGAAAAACTGTTTTTT
>-|TRBJ2-7|-|15|TRBV6-5
CASRGRGTSSYEQYF
TGTGCCAGCAGGGGCAGGGGCACCAGCTCCTACGAGCAGTACTTC
>-|TRBJ1-1|-|13|TRBV6-1
CASGNTGNTEAFF
TGTGCCAGCGGAAATACAGGGAACACTGAAGCTTTCTTT
>-|TRBJ2-3|TRBD2|15|TRBV19
CASSPSAGGTDTQYF
TGTGCCAGTAGTCCCTCTGCGGGGGGAACAGATACGCAGTATTTT
>-|TRBJ2-3|TRBD2|14|TRBV30
CAGISGGATDTQYF
TGTGCCGGGATTAGCGGGGGGGCAACAGATACGCAGTATTTT
>-|TRBJ2-1|TRBD1|14|TRBV10-3
CAIRGTGLYNEQFF
TGTGCCATCAGGGGGACAGGACTTTACAATGAGCAGTTCTTC
>-|TRBJ1-2|TRBD1|15|TRBV5-6
CASSLTDRGGYGYTF
TGTGCCAGCAGCCTTACGGACAGGGGAGGATATGGCTACACCTTC
>-|TRBJ2-7|-|13|TRBV30
CAWGRQALYEQYF
TGTGCCTGGGGTCGACAGGCCCTCTACGAGCAGTACTTC
>-|TRBJ1-6|-|16|TRBV7-9
CASSLERAGFNSPLHF
TGTGCCAGCAGCTTAGAGCGGGCAGGTTTCAATTCACCCCTCCACTTT
>-|TRBJ2-7|-|13|TRBV5-1
CASSLGRHYEQYF
TGCGCCAGCAGCTTGGGCAGGCACTACGAGCAGTACTTC
>once|TRBJ1-3|-|16|TRBV10-3
CAISEKFDISGNTIYF
TGTGCCATCAGTGAGAAGTTTGACATCTCTGGAAACACCATATATTTT
>-|TRBJ1-2|-|14|TRBV30
CAWSVGGYLYGYTF
TGTGCCTGGAGTGTAGGGGGGTATCTCTATGGCTACACCTTC
>-|TRBJ2-1|-|14|TRBV30
CAWKTGLSVDEQFF
TGTGCCTGGAAAACAGGGCTTTCGGTCGATGAGCAGTTCTTC
>-|TRBJ2-3|TRBD2|13|TRBV5-1
CASSGSGGDTQYF
TGCGCCAGCAGCGGTAGCGGGGGAGATACGCAGTATTTT
>-|TRBJ2-5|-|11|TRBV6-5
CASRTQKTQYF
TGTGCCAGCAGAACGCAGAAGACCCAGTACTTC
>-|TRBJ1-1|TRBD1|12|TRBV2
CASIPDRVEAFF
TGTGCCAGCATTCCGGACAGGGTGGAAGCTTTCTTT
>-|TRBJ1-1|-|12|TRBV27
CASSLSGGSAFF
TGTGCCAGCAGTTTATCGGGGGGCTCAGCTTTCTTT
>-|TRBJ2-1|-|15|TRBV6-1
CASSEEGLTYNEQFF
TGTGCCAGCAGTGAAGAGGGCTTAACTTACAATGAGCAGTTCTTC
>once|TRBJ1-2|-|14|TRBV6-5
CASSFSRGQKGYTF
TGTGCCAGCAGTTTTAGCCGCGGACAGAAGGGCTACACCTTC
>-|TRBJ1-5|-|17|TRBV2
CASSRLRAGRAKGPQHF
TGTGCCAGCAGTAGGTTAAGGGCAGGGAGGGCGAAAGGGCCCCAGCATTTT
>-|TRBJ1-2|-|13|TRBV7-2
CASSLERSYGYTF
TGTGCCAGCAGCTTAGAGAGGTCCTATGGCTACACCTTC
>-|TRBJ1-3|-|10|TRBV19
CASSANTIYF
TGTGCCAGTAGTGCGAACACCATATATTTT
>-|TRBJ2-1|-|13|TRBV5-1
CASSSGLYNEQFF
TGCGCCAGCAGCTCGGGACTTTACAATGAGCAGTTCTTC
>once|TRBJ2-3|TRBD2|13|TRBV30
CAWGPGLADTQYF
TGTGCCTGGGGGCCGGGACTAGCGGATACGCAGTATTTT
>-|TRBJ2-7|-|11|TRBV6-5
CASSDGREQYF
TGTGCCAGCAGTGATGGGCGCGAGCAGTACTTC
>-|TRBJ1-2|TRBD1|18|TRBV7-8
CASSLVRLSDRGNYGYTF
TGTGCCAGCAGCTTAGTGAGGTTGTCGGACAGGGGTAACTATGGCTACACCTTC
>-|TRBJ2-3|-|14|TRBV27
CASRWTIGTDTQYF
TGTGCCAGCAGATGGACAATCGGCACAGATACGCAGTATTTT
>-|TRBJ2-7|-|13|TRBV5-6
CASSLATPYEQYF
TGTGCCAGCAGCTTGGCAACCCCCTACGAGCAGTACTTC
>-|TRBJ1-6|-|17|TRBV11-1
CASSLLLGGEYNSPLHF
TGTGCCAGCAGCTTACTTCTGGGAGGCGAATATAATTCACCCCTCCACTTT
>-|TRBJ1-5|-|14|TRBV28
CAIRTGVGNQPQHF
TGTGCCATTAGAACGGGGGTGGGCAATCAGCCCCAGCATTTT
>-|TRBJ1-1|-|14|TRBV11-2
CASSLITRDTEAFF
TGTGCCAGCAGCTTAATTACCAGGGACACTGAAGCTTTCTTT
>-|TRBJ2-7|TRBD1|15|TRBV4-3
CASSLEGQGSHEQYF
TGCGCCAGCAGCCTAGAGGGACAGGGCAGCCACGAGCAGTACTTC
>-|TRBJ2-1|TRBD2|14|TRBV7-9
CASSAWTRPNEQFF
TGTGCCAGCAGCGCCTGGACTAGACCAAATGAGCAGTTCTTC
>-|TRBJ2-7|TRBD1|15|TRBV5-4
CASSLETGVNYEQYF
TGTGCCAGCAGCCTGGAAACAGGGGTAAACTACGAGCAGTACTTC